The clone carrying this T cell receptor (beta chain) has just one count. It was with random hexamers that roughly 0.45 to 1 ug RNA was reverse transcribed. Amplification of the TCR beta CDR3 was carried out by immunoSEQ multiplex PCR, which spanned a total of 54 Vbeta and 13 Jbeta segments. TCRdb re-derived calls from the immunoSEQ multiplex PCR reads in MiXCR, one entry per CDR3 protein. This sample carries under 95,000 distinct CDR3 sequences, roughly 94% of them seen once, and the ten largest clones take about 0.28%. This sample is part of a study of CD8 T cells in Susac syndrome. Study-level background: Patients with Susac syndrome were therapy-naive, treated with corticosteroids, or treated with intravenous immunoglobulin alone when blood was collected.

Sequencing of TCR beta was undertaken in CD8+ and CD4+ T cells derived from blood. Bulk CD8+ and CD4+ cells came from magnetic negative isolation; CD8+ TEMRA by FACS. With 6 bases clipped from V and 2 bases from J, the junction kept 6 bases outside the gene matches. This CDR3 has 15 residues. Germline V CDR1 and CDR2: SGHVS, FQNEAQ. The genes are TRBV7-8 and TRBJ2-3, with 9 positions matching TRBD2. The source is a human donor with Susac syndrome. The specimen was CD4+ T cells from PBMCs. The CDR3 coding sequence is TGTGCCAGCAGTATAGCGGGGGCCCTCACAGATACGCAGTATTTT. Translating gives CASSIAGALTDTQYF.